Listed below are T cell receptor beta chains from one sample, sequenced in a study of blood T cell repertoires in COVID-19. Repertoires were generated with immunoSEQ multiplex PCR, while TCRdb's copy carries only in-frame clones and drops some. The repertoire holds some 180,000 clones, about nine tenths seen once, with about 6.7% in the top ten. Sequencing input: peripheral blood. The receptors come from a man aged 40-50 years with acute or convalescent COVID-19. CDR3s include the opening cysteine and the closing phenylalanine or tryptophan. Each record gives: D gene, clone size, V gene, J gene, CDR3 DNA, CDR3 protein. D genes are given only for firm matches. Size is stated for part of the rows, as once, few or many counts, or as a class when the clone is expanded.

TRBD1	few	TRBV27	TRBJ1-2	TGTGCCAGCGGACAGGTATATGGCTACACCTTC	CASGQVYGYTF
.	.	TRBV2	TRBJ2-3	TGTGCCAGCACCCCTCTCCGACTAGATCTCACAGATACGCAGTATTTT	CASTPLRLDLTDTQYF
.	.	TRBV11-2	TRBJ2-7	TGTGCCAGCAGCAAAGGACAGAGAAGCTACGAGCAGTACTTC	CASSKGQRSYEQYF
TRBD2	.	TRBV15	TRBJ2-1	TGTGCCACCAGCAGAGTCCTAGCGGCTCAGTTCTTC	CATSRVLAAQFF
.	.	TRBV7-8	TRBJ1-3	TGTGCCAGCAGCTTAGGAGTGTCGGGAGGGCCTGGAAACACCATATATTTT	CASSLGVSGGPGNTIYF
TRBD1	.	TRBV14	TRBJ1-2	TGTGCCAGCAGCCTCACAGGGGGTAGACCCTCCCTCGGCGGCTACACCTTC	CASSLTGGRPSLGGYTF
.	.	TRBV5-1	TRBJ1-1	TGCGCCAGCAGTCGAGCCTCGTACACTGAAGCTTTCTTT	CASSRASYTEAFF
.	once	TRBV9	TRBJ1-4	TGTGCCAGCAGCCCCCAGGGTAATGAAAAACTGTTTTTT	CASSPQGNEKLFF
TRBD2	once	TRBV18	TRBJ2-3	TGTGCCAGCTCGACTAGCGGGGGAGATACGCAGTATTTT	CASSTSGGDTQYF
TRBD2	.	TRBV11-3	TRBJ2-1	TGTGCCAGCAGCCCGGGACTAGCGGGCTACAATGAGCAGTTCTTC	CASSPGLAGYNEQFF
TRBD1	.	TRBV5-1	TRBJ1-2	TGCGCCAGCAGCCCCCAGACAGGGGGGAGTTATGGCTACACCTTC	CASSPQTGGSYGYTF
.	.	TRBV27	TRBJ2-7	TGTGCCAGCAGTGCGAGGGGGATTACCTACGAGCAGTACTTC	CASSARGITYEQYF
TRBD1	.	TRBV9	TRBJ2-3	TGTGCCAGCAGCCCCTCACGACAGGGATATCGCACAGATACGCAGTATTTT	CASSPSRQGYRTDTQYF
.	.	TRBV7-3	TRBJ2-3	TGTGCCAGCAGCCCAGGGCTGGCATTTAGCACAGATACGCAGTATTTT	CASSPGLAFSTDTQYF
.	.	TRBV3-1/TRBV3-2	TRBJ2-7	TGTGCCAGCAGCCAAGCTGGAGGGATCGGCTACGAGCAGTACTTC	CASSQAGGIGYEQYF
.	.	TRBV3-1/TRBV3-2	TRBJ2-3	TGTGCCAGCAGCCAAGAGGAGACAGATACGCAGTATTTT	CASSQEETDTQYF
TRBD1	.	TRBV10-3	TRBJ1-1	TGTGCCATCAGGACTAAAACAGGGGGAGGCACTGAAGCTTTCTTT	CAIRTKTGGGTEAFF
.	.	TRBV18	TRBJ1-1	TGTGCCAGCTCACCCGGGAGGGGCACTGAAGCTTTCTTT	CASSPGRGTEAFF
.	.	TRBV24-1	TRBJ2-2	TGTGCCACCAGTGAAGTGAAACAGGGCACCGGGGAGCTGTTTTTT	CATSEVKQGTGELFF
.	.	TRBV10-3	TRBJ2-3	TGTGCCATCAGGGAATTGCGGGGTGAAAGCACAGATACGCAGTATTTT	CAIRELRGESTDTQYF
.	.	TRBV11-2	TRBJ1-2	TGTGCCAGCAGCCCCCTCTGGAAGGGGGAGGGCTACACCTTC	CASSPLWKGEGYTF
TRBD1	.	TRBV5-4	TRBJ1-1	TGTGCCAGCAGCTCCCGGGACAGAAACACTGAAGCTTTCTTT	CASSSRDRNTEAFF
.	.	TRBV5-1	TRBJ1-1	TGCGCCAGCACCCTCCTTTCGCAGGGGTACACTGAAGCTTTCTTT	CASTLLSQGYTEAFF
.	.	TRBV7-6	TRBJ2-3	TGTGCCAGCAGCTTAGCGGGGGGGCAGGGAGATACGCAGTATTTT	CASSLAGGQGDTQYF
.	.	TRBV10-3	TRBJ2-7	TGTGCCATCAGTGATGTAGGGGCGCGGTACGAGCAGTACTTC	CAISDVGARYEQYF
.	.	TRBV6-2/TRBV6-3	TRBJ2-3	TGTGCCAGCAGTTACCCCTACCCACCTTCTAAGGATACGCAGTATTTT	CASSYPYPPSKDTQYF
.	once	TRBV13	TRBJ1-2	TGTGCCAGCAGCTTTCGGGGGGCCCTTTGGGGCTACACCTTC	CASSFRGALWGYTF
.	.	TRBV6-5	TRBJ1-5	TGTGCCAGCCGGATGTGGGGGGGTAGCAATCAGCCCCAGCATTTT	CASRMWGGSNQPQHF
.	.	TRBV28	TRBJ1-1	TGTGCCAGCAGTTTATCGGCGGGCCTTGAAGCTTTCTTT	CASSLSAGLEAFF
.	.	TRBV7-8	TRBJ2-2	TGTGCCAGCAGCTTAGCCGGGAACACCGGGGAGCTGTTTTTT	CASSLAGNTGELFF
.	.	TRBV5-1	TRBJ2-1	TGCGCCAGCAGCCCGTCGGTCCTATACAATGAGCAGTTCTTC	CASSPSVLYNEQFF
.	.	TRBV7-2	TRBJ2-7	TGTGCCAGCAGCCACACCTCGTGGGCTTACGAGCAGTACTTC	CASSHTSWAYEQYF
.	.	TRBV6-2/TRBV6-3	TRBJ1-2	TGTGCCAGCAGCCCCTTGGGACTCTATGGCTACACCTTC	CASSPLGLYGYTF
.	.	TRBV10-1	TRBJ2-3	TGCGCCATGTCGGCGGGTCGCACAGATACGCAGTATTTT	CAMSAGRTDTQYF
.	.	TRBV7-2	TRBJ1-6	TGTGCCAGCAGGGGGGGAAGGGACAATTCACCCCTCCACTTT	CASRGGRDNSPLHF
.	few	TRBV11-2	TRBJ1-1	TGTGCCAGCAGCCCCGGACAGAACACTGAAGCTTTCTTT	CASSPGQNTEAFF
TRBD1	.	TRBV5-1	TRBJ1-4	TGCGCCAGCAGCTTGGGACAGGGAAAGGATGAAAAACTGTTTTTT	CASSLGQGKDEKLFF
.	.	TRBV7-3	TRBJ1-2	TGTGCCAGCAGCCTGGTCCCGGGGGATTTCTATGGCTACACCTTC	CASSLVPGDFYGYTF
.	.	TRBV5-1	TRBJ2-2	TGCGCCAGCAGCTTGACGAGTCCAGGGTCCGGGGAGCTGTTTTTT	CASSLTSPGSGELFF
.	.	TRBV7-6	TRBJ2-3	TGTGCCAGCAGCTTAGCTAGTGGAGGGTCCACAGATACGCAGTATTTT	CASSLASGGSTDTQYF
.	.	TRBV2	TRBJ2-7	TGTGCCAGCAGTGTTGTAGGACACCGGACCCCCTACGAGCAGTACTTC	CASSVVGHRTPYEQYF
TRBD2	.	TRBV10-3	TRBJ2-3	TGTGCCATCAGTGACGGGCGGGAGAGGAGCACAGATACGCAGTATTTT	CAISDGRERSTDTQYF
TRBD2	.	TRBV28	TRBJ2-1	TGTGCCAGCAGTTGGGCCACTAGCGGAGATACCTACAATGAGCAGTTCTTC	CASSWATSGDTYNEQFF
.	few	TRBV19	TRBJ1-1	TGTGCCAGTACCCGGGAGGGAGCTGAAGCTTTCTTT	CASTREGAEAFF
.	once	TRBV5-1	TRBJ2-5	TGCGCCAGCAGCTTGGGACAGCGAAATCAAGAGACCCAGTACTTC	CASSLGQRNQETQYF
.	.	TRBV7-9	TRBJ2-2	TGTGCCAGCAGCTTAGAACAGATAATCGGGGAGCTGTTTTTT	CASSLEQIIGELFF
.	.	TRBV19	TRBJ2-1	TGTGCCAGTAGCCCGGGACTCACCAGCAATGAGCAGTTCTTC	CASSPGLTSNEQFF
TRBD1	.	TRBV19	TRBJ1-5	TGTGCCAGTAGTTTAAGGGACAGACCCAATCAGCCCCAGCATTTT	CASSLRDRPNQPQHF
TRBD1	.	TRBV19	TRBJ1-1	TGTGCCAGTAGGACAGGGATTGAGAACACTGAAGCTTTCTTT	CASRTGIENTEAFF